This T cell receptor beta chain was sequenced for a study of blood T cells in healthy people across ages. Study at large: Roughly one uniquely barcoded beta molecule per two T cells was captured. Study results and limitations: CMV status of donors was unknown, possibly confounding expanded clonotype changes.

A second roughly 6 to 11 cycle PCR used barcoded and J-beta primers. All cDNA molecules were each tagged by a template-switch adaptor with 12 random nucleotides. TCRdb re-called the 5' RACE reads through MiXCR, storing one row per CDR3 protein. The sample includes over 1,500,000 distinct CDR3 sequences, around 40% seen only once; the top ten take 20% to 25%. Trimming removed 6 bases from V and 3 bases from J; junction bases left unmatched: 7. Looked up from germline, CDR1 is DFQATT and CDR2 is SNEGSKA (reference sequence). The CDR3 extends over 15 amino acids. This clonotype was detected a few times. Antigen unknown.

This chain links TRBV20-1 with TRBJ2-1; 11 positions agree with TRBD2. The sequence came from a human donor in good health. Source material: blood. CDR3 sequence: CSAVSGGAYYNEQFF. The CDR3 DNA follows: TGCAGTGCCGTTAGCGGGGGGGCCTACTACAATGAGCAGTTCTTC.